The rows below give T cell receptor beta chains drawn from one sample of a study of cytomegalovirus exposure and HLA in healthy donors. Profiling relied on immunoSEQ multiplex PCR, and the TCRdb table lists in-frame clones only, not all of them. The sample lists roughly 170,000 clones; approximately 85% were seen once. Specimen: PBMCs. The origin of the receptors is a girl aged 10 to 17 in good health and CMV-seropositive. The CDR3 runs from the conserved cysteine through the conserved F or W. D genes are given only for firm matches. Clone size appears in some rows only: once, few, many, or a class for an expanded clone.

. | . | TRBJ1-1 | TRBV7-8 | TGTGCCAGCAGTCCAGGGTGGGGGGGGCTGAGCACTGAAGCTTTCTTT | CASSPGWGGLSTEAFF
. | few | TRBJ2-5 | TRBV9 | TGTGCCAGCAGCCCTGAGGGGGAACCCCAAGAGACCCAGTACTTC | CASSPEGEPQETQYF
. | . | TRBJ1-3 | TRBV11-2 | TGTGCCAGCAGCTTAAGCGGGGCCCCTGGAAACACCATATATTTT | CASSLSGAPGNTIYF
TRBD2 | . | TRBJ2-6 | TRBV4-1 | TGCGCCAGCAGCCTACCCGCCGGGACTAGCGTTGGGGCCAACGTCCTGACTTTC | CASSLPAGTSVGANVLTF
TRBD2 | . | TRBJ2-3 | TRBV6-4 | TGTGCCAGCAGTGACTCGACAGCGGGGGGGCTTAGGACAGATACGCAGTATTTT | CASSDSTAGGLRTDTQYF
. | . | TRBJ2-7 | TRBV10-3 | TGTGCCATCAGTGATGCAGGGAACTACGAGCAGTACTTC | CAISDAGNYEQYF
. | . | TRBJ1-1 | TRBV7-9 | TGTGCCATCGTACCAAATACAGGCCCGAACACTGAAGCTTTCTTT | CAIVPNTGPNTEAFF
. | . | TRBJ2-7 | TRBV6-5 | TGTGCCAGCAGGGCTTCATACGAGCAGTACTTC | CASRASYEQYF
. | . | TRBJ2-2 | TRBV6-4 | TGTGCCAGTTCTCCCTCTCGCACCGGGGAGCTGTTTTTT | CASSPSRTGELFF
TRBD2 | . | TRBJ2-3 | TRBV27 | TGTGCCAGCAGTTTCGCTAGCGGGCCTCGAACGCAGTATTTT | CASSFASGPRTQYF
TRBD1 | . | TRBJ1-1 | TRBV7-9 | TGTGCCAGCAGCTTCACCCTACGGCAGGGGGGCACTGAAGCTTTCTTT | CASSFTLRQGGTEAFF
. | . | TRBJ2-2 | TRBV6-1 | TGTGCCAGCAGTGTACAGGGAAACGGGGAGCTGTTTTTT | CASSVQGNGELFF
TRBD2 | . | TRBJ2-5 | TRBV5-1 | TGCGCCAGCAGGGAGCGGGGACCCCAAGAGACCCAGTACTTC | CASRERGPQETQYF
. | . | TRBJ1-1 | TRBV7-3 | TGTGCCAGCAGCTTAACGCCGGACTCGATAAACACTGAAGCTTTCTTT | CASSLTPDSINTEAFF
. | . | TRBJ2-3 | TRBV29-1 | TGCAGCGTGAAACAGGTCCCCACAGATACGCAGTATTTT | CSVKQVPTDTQYF
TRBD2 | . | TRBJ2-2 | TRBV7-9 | TGTGCCAGCAGCTTGCAGAGGCGGGGGGCCGGGGAGCTGTTTTTT | CASSLQRRGAGELFF
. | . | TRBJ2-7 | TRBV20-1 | TGCAGTGCTAGAGGAGGCTACGAGCAGTACTTC | CSARGGYEQYF
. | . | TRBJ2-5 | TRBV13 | TGTGCCAGCGGTGGGGGGACCCCTCGGGAGACCCAGTACTTC | CASGGGTPRETQYF
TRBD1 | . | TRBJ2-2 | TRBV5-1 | TGCGCCAGCAGCACGGGACAGGGTCCCACCGGGGAGCTGTTTTTT | CASSTGQGPTGELFF
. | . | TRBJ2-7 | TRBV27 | TGTGCCAGCAGTTTATCCCAGGACTCCTACGAGCAGTACTTC | CASSLSQDSYEQYF
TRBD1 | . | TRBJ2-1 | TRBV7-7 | TGTGCTAGCAGCTTAGGCAGGGGGCCCTACAATGAGCAGTTCTTC | CASSLGRGPYNEQFF
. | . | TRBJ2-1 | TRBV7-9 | TGTGCCAGCGATGGCGGGGAATTGGGCAATGAGCAGTTCTTC | CASDGGELGNEQFF
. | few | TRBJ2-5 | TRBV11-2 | TGTGCCAGCAGCTTTTTCCCTTGGCAGGTTGAAGAGACCCAGTACTTC | CASSFFPWQVEETQYF
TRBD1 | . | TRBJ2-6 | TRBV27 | TGTGCCAGCAGTTTAAGTGGGGACAGGGGCACTGGGGCCAACGTCCTGACTTTC | CASSLSGDRGTGANVLTF
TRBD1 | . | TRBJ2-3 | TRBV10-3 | TGTGCCTCCGGGGGACAGGGAACAGATACGCAGTATTTT | CASGGQGTDTQYF
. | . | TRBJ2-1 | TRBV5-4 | TGTGCCAGCAGCTTTCGGGGGATGGCTGAGCAGTTCTTC | CASSFRGMAEQFF
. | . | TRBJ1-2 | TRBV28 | TGTGCCAGCAGTTTATTTGGGCGTCAGGGGTTCTATGGCTACACCTTC | CASSLFGRQGFYGYTF
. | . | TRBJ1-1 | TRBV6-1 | TGTGCCAGCAATCCGGGACATACCCCTGAAGCTTTCTTT | CASNPGHTPEAFF